The text below deals with one TCR beta chain. These data come from a study of blood T cell repertoires in COVID-19. Study summary: In each case, the material was cDNA or gDNA derived from T cells, B-cell-depleted T cells, or PBMCs.

The germline V gene has CDR1 SGHNT and CDR2 YENEEA. After removal of 1 base from V and 4 bases from J, the junction contained 19 bases not matched to a gene. The CDR3 has 19 residues. Original processing notes: Estimation of nucleated cell counts was performed using reference gene primer amplification. Here immunoSEQ multiplex PCR was the method, and the copy in TCRdb shows in-frame clones only, minus some. D and trimming come from the DNA, and the V and J calls and clone size come from that table. The data hold just under 60,000 clones, with about 87% observed a single time. This chain uses TRBV11-3 with TRBJ2-7, with 7 bases lining up with TRBD1. The sequence derives from a human donor with active COVID-19. The donor label of this sample is uncertain. Source material: peripheral blood. The CDR3 is CASSLAVLVKGQKNYEQYF. CDR3 nucleotide sequence: TGTGCCAGCAGCTTAGCAGTCCTAGTTAAGGGACAGAAGAATTACGAGCAGTACTTC. Together with reference TRBV11-3 and TRBJ2-7, the CDR3 gives the full variable domain: EAGVVQSPRYKIIEKKQPVAFWCNPISGHNTLYWYLQNLGQGPELLIRYENEEAVDDSQLPKDRFSAERLKGVDSTLKIQPAELGDSAVYLCASSLAVLVKGQKNYEQYFGPGTRLTVT.